The clone carrying this TCR beta chain was counted between two and nine times. Amplification of TCR beta CDR3 regions used RNA as the template. In the first-round RT-PCR of the TCR CDR3, the HTBI primer set was used. TCRdb ran MiXCR on the multiplex PCR reads and lists one entry per CDR3 protein. The sample includes 300,000 to 400,000 distinct CDR3 sequences, approximately 15% of them seen just once. This sample was included in a study of T cells in Graves' hyperthyroidism and ophthalmopathy. CDR1 and CDR2 (germline): MNHNS, SASEGT. The CDR3 has 13 residues. Trimming took off 7 bases at V and 5 bases at J, with 12 bases between the two ends.

The rearrangement uses TRBV6-1 and TRBJ1-5; no definite D call. Sequencing was done on a sample of blood. The clonotype was recovered from a woman in her 30s with Graves' ophthalmopathy. The DNA of the CDR3 is TGTGCCAGCATCCGGTTCCGTGATCAGCCCCAGCATTTT. This codes for CASIRFRDQPQHF.